The 15 T cell receptor beta chains below come from one sample, sequenced in a study of beta chain features in type 1 diabetes. Overall study results and limits: Shorter TCRB CDR3s, moderately but significantly so, marked every one of the four CD4+ subsets in Type 1 diabetes patients.

These receptors are not linked to any known antigen. All of the isolated RNA was reverse transcribed, so expressed TCRB transcripts were sequenced. The table came from immunoSEQ multiplex PCR; TCRdb's copy has only in-frame clones and leaves some out. The table lists roughly 47,000 clones, just under 45% of them singletons. The material sequenced was stem cell memory CD4+ T cells from blood. The receptors stem from a man aged 30-40 years with type 1 diabetes.

The V and J genes are TRBV6-5 and TRBJ2-7; the match to TRBD2 covers 11 bases. Trimming at V came to 6 bases and at J to 8 bases, leaving 9 bases not matched to a gene. CDR3 length: 14 residues. Germline CDR1 is MNHEY and CDR2 is SVGAGI. The CDR3 DNA sequence: TGTGCCAGCAGCTTGACTAGCGGGACCCCTCAGCAGTACTTC. It translates to CASSLTSGTPQQYF.

V and J are TRBV6-5 and TRBJ2-6; D unresolved. CDR1 and CDR2 (germline): MNHEY, SVGAGI. V was cut by 7 bases and J by 4 bases, with 8 bases left in between. This CDR3 is built from 13 residues. The CDR3 spells CASTPSGANVLTF. The CDR3 DNA reads TGTGCCAGCACCCCATCCGGGGCCAACGTCCTGACTTTC.

This clone was seen only a few times. The gene calls are TRBV28 and TRBJ1-3; TRBD1 agrees at 7 bases. The CDR3 has 12 amino acids. Germline V CDR1 and CDR2: MDHEN, SYDVKM. With V trimmed by 6 bases and J by 8 bases, 4 bases remained unmatched. The CDR3 reads CASRDREYTIYF. CDR3 nucleotide sequence: TGTGCCAGCAGAGACAGGGAATACACCATATATTTT.

There are a few counts of this clone. The rearrangement uses TRBV2 and TRBJ1-1; 7 bases are a match to TRBD1. The CDR3 runs to 14 residues. V shed 3 bases and J 4 bases; nucleotides not matched to a gene: 5. The V gene's germline CDR1 is SNHLY and CDR2 FYNNEI. DNA for the CDR3: TGTGCCAGCAGTGATCGACAGGGTGGCACTGAAGCTTTCTTT. Encoded protein: CASSDRQGGTEAFF. Complete variable domain (other parts from reference TRBV2 and TRBJ1-1): EPEVTQTPSHQVTQMGQEVILRCVPISNHLYFYWYRQILGQKVEFLVSFYNNEISEKSEIFDDQFSVERPDGSNFTLKIRSTKLEDSAMYFCASSDRQGGTEAFFGQGTRLTVV.

This clone has only a few counts. The chain couples TRBV28 to TRBJ2-5; TRBD1 matches 7 bases. Germline V CDR1 and CDR2: MDHEN, SYDVKM. V lost 3 bases to trimming and J lost 2 bases; unmatched junction nucleotides: 3. The CDR3 is made up of 14 amino acids. CDR3 bases: TGTGCCAGCAGTTTTCGCAGGGGGCAAGAGACCCAGTACTTC. Encoded protein: CASSFRRGQETQYF.

The chain links TRBV9 to TRBJ1-1, with no clear D. Trimming left V 1 base short and J 8 bases short, with 12 bases between. The CDR3 spans 13 residues. Germline CDR1 and CDR2: SGDLS and YYNGEE. The CDR3 region is CASSVTSGREAFF. CDR3 coding DNA: TGTGCCAGCAGCGTAACCTCGGGGAGGGAAGCTTTCTTT.

This clone was detected a few times. J is TRBJ2-1 and V is TRBV28, with a tentative D call TRBD2 (5 bases). This CDR3 has 11 amino acids. Germline CDR1 is MDHEN and CDR2 is SYDVKM. With 7 bases removed from V and 12 bases from J, the gap between germline ends came to 13 bases. This chain's CDR3 is CASTTAAMQFF. CDR3 nucleotide sequence: TGTGCCAGCACCACAGCGGCAATGCAGTTCTTC.

The table lists this clone with a few counts. The chain employs TRBV30 and TRBJ2-3; 7 positions agree with TRBD2. The CDR3 loop spans 13 amino acids. Germline CDR1 GTSNPN, CDR2 SVGIG (reference sequence). J lost 0 bases, V lost 6 bases, and 3 bases had no gene match. CDR3 DNA: TGTGCCTGTAGCGGGTCTAGCACAGATACGCAGTATTTT. Residues: CACSGSSTDTQYF.

This clone occurred a few times. This sequence joins TRBV7-2 and TRBJ2-1; no firm D call. Germline V gene sequence: CDR1 SGHTA, CDR2 FQGNSA. The CDR3 consists of 12 residues. V was pared by 8 bases and J by 6 bases, with 11 bases between. The CDR3 nucleotides read TGTGCCAGCTCCAAGCCTGGCAATGAGCAGTTCTTC. Translation gives CASSKPGNEQFF.

The CDR3, as DNA: TGTGCCAGCAGCTTAGCAGGGGTCGGTGGCTACACCTTC. Its translation: CASSLAGVGGYTF. V and J are TRBV7-2 and TRBJ1-2; a possible D gene is TRBD1 (5 bases). CDR3 length equals 13 residues. Germline V lookup: CDR1 SGHTA, CDR2 FQGNSA. Trimming took 0 bases from V and 7 from J, leaving 9 bases between them.

V gene TRBV5-1 combines with J gene TRBJ2-7, with 7 positions matching TRBD1. The ends lost 4 bases at V and 4 bases at J; junction bases unmatched: 11. The length of the CDR3 is 15 residues. Germline CDR1 is SGHRS and CDR2 is YFSETQ. The CDR3 reads CASSPTRQGLYEQYF. The CDR3, as DNA: TGCGCCAGCAGCCCAACCAGACAGGGATTGTACGAGCAGTACTTC.

The J gene is TRBJ2-5, the V gene TRBV5-1, with 11 bases aligning to TRBD2. The germline V gene has CDR1 SGHRS and CDR2 YFSETQ. The ends lost 5 bases at V and 2 bases at J; junction bases unmatched: 5. CDR3 length equals 15 residues. The CDR3 region has the DNA TGCGCCAGCAGACTAGCGGGAGCCATACAAGAGACCCAGTACTTC. It codes for CASRLAGAIQETQYF.

This clone turned up a few times. The chain combines TRBV6-5 with TRBJ1-2; D call uncertain. Trimming left V 4 bases short and J 7 bases short, with 13 bases between. Looked up from germline, CDR1 is MNHEY and CDR2 is SVGAGI. This CDR3 region has 13 residues. Written as DNA, the CDR3 is TGTGCCAGCAGTTCCCTCGGGTTGGGTGGCTACACCTTC. Translating gives CASSSLGLGGYTF.

The V and J genes are TRBV10-3 and TRBJ2-7, with 9 bases aligning to TRBD1. V gave up 6 bases and J gave up 3 bases; unmatched junction bases: 3. This CDR3 has 13 residues. Germline CDR1 is ENHRY and CDR2 is SYGVKD. The CDR3 DNA reads as TGTGCCATCAGACGACAGGGGGGCTACGAGCAGTACTTC. Translated: CAIRRQGGYEQYF.

This clone showed up just a few times. The rearrangement links TRBV5-1 to TRBJ1-1; D is unclear. This CDR3 is built from 13 residues. Germline V lookup: CDR1 SGHRS, CDR2 YFSETQ. V was shortened by 0 bases and J by 0 bases, with 3 bases between the two germline ends. For the CDR3, the DNA is TGCGCCAGCAGCTTGGTAATGAACACTGAAGCTTTCTTT. This codes for CASSLVMNTEAFF. The variable domain in full, with the rest retrieved from reference TRBV5-1 and TRBJ1-1, is KAGVTQTPRYLIKTRGQQVTLSCSPISGHRSVSWYQQTPGQGLQFLFEYFSETQRNKGNFPGRFSGRQFSNSRSEMNVSTLELGDSALYLCASSLVMNTEAFFGQGTRLTVV.